A single T cell receptor (beta chain) is shown here with its context. TCRdb re-derived calls from the 5' RACE reads in MiXCR, one entry per CDR3 protein. The sample carries tens of thousands of distinct CDR3 sequences, about 11% recorded once. The sample belongs to a study of early T cells in non-severe SARS-CoV-2 infection. Across the whole study: Unsorted whole-blood RNA was sequenced in bulk, leaving chains unpaired.

The CDR3 runs 14 residues. Germline V gene sequence: CDR1 LNHDA, CDR2 SQIVND (reference sequence). Trimming took 6 bases from V and 6 from J; bases not matched to a gene: 5. Sequenced input: whole blood. The chain links TRBV19 to TRBJ2-3, with 11 bases matching TRBD2. This clonotype was sampled from an adult who was a healthcare worker with PCR-confirmed SARS-CoV-2 infection or an uninfected control (not recorded which). CDR3 nucleotide sequence: TGTGCCAGTAGACTAGCGGGAGCTTTCGATACGCAGTATTTT. Translating gives CASRLAGAFDTQYF.